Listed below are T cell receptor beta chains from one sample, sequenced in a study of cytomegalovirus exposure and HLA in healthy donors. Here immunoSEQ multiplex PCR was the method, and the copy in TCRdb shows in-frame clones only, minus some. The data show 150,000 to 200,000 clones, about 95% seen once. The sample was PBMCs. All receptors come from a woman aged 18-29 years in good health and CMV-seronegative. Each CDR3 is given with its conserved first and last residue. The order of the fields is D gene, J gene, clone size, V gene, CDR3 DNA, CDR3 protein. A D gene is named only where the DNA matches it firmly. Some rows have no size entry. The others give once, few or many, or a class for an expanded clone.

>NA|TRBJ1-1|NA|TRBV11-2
TGTGCCAGCAGCTACTCGTCGCGAATGAACACTGAAGCTTTCTTT
CASSYSSRMNTEAFF
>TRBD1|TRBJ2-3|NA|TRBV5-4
TGTGCCAGCAGCCTCGAGGACAGGGTGGAGGACACGCAGTATTTT
CASSLEDRVEDTQYF
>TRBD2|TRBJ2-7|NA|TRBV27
TGTGCCAGCGCCAGACTAGCGGGGGGTCACGAGCAGTACTTC
CASARLAGGHEQYF
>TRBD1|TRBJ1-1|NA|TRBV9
TGTGCCAGCAGCGCCTTGGGACAGGCGAACACTGAAGCTTTCTTT
CASSALGQANTEAFF
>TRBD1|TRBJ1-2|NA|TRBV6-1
TGTGCCAGCAGTACCCGGACAGGGAACTATGGCTACACCTTC
CASSTRTGNYGYTF
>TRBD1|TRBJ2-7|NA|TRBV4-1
TGCGCCAGCAGCCAACTAGACAGGGGCGAGCAGTACTTC
CASSQLDRGEQYF
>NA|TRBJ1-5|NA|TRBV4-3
TGCGCCAGCAGCCAAGTTTTCACTTATAATCAGCCCCAGCATTTT
CASSQVFTYNQPQHF
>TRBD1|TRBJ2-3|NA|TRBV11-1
TGTGCCAGCAGCTGGCAGGGGGCCCTAAGCACAGATACGCAGTATTTT
CASSWQGALSTDTQYF
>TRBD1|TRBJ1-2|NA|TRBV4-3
TGCGCCAGCAGCCAGGGACAGGGCGGGTACGGCTACACCTTC
CASSQGQGGYGYTF
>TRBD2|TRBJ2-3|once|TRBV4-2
TGTGCCAGCAGCCTTACTAGCGGGGGTACAGATACGCAGTATTTT
CASSLTSGGTDTQYF